The present T cell receptor (beta chain) was sequenced within a study of blood T cell repertoires in COVID-19. In germline, CDR1 is LNHNV, CDR2 YYDKDF (reference sequence). Trimming cost V 3 bases and J 3 bases, with 8 bases left between them. CDR3 size: 13 residues. Seattle's enrolled individuals joined amid active infection and were then monitored longitudinally. Authors' analysis steps: By means of reference gene primer amplification, nucleated cell counts were estimated. Sequencing was performed with immunoSEQ multiplex PCR; in TCRdb, only in-frame clones are kept and a portion is missing. V and J calls and clone size follow that table, whereas D and trimming were derived from the DNA. This repertoire shows 350,000 to 450,000 clones, about 90% found once; its top ten account for about 2.5%.

J is TRBJ2-5 and V is TRBV15; D gene uncertain. Sample: peripheral blood. This receptor was identified in a woman in her sixties or seventies with COVID-19, enrolled during active disease. CDR3 bases: TGTGCCACCAGCAGGGCCCCCAAAGAGACCCAGTACTTC. Protein: CATSRAPKETQYF.